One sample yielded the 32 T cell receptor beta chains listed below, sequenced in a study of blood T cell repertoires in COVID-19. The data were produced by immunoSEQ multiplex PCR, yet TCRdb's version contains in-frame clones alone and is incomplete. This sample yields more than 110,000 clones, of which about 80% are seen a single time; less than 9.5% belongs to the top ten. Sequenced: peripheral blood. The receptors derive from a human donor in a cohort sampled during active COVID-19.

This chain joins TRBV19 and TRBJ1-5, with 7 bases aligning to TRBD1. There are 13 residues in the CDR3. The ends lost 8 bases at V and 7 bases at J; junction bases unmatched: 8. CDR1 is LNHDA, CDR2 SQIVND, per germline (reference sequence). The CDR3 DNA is TGTGCCAGTTGTGACAGGGTCGGGCAGCCCCAGCATTTT. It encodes CASCDRVGQPQHF.

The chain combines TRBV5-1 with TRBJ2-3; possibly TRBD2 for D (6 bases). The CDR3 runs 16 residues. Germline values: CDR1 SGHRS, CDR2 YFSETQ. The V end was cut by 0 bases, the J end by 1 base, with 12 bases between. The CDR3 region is CASSLASGGGTDTQYF. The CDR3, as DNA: TGCGCCAGCAGCTTGGCGTCCGGGGGAGGCACAGATACGCAGTATTTT.

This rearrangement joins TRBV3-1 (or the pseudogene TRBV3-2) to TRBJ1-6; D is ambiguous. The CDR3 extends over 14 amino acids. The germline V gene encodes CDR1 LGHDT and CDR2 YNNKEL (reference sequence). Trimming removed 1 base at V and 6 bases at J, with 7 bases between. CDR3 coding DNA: TGTGCCAGCAGCCAAGGAGGCAGTAATTCACCCCTCCACTTT. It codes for CASSQGGSNSPLHF.

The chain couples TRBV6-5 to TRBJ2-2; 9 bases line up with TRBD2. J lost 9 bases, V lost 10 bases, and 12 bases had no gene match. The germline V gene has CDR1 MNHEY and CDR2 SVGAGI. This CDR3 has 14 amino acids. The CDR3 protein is CATCGTSPARELFF. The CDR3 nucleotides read TGTGCCACTTGTGGGACTAGCCCGGCCCGGGAGCTGTTTTTT.

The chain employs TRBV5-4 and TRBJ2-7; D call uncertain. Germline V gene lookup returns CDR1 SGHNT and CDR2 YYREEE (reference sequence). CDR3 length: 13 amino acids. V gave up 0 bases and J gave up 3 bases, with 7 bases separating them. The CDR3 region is CASSLAERYEQYF. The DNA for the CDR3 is TGTGCCAGCAGCTTGGCCGAGCGCTACGAGCAGTACTTC.

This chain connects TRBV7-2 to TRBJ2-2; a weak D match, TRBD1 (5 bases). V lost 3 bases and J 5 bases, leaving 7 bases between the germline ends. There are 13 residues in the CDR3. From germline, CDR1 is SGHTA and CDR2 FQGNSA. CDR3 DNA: TGTGCCAGCAGCTTCAGGGTAACCGGGGAGCTGTTTTTT. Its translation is CASSFRVTGELFF.

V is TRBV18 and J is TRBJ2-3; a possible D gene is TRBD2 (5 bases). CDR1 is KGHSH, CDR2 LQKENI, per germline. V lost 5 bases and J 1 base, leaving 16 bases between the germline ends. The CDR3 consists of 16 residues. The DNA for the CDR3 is TGTGCCAGCTCAGAGGGTTTTAATTCGGGCACAGATACGCAGTATTTT. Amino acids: CASSEGFNSGTDTQYF.

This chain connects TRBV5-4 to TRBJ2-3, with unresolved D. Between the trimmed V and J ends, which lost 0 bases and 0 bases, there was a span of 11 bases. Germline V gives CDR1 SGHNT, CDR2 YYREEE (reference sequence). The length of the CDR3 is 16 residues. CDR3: CASSLESVPSTDTQYF. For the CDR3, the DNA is TGTGCCAGCAGCTTGGAATCGGTCCCTAGCACAGATACGCAGTATTTT.

The DNA of the CDR3 is TGTGCCAGCAGTTACTCAAGTTTAGGGGCCGAGCAGTACTTC. Encoded protein: CASSYSSLGAEQYF. This chain joins TRBV6-5 and TRBJ2-7, with D maybe TRBD1 (5 bases). Germline V gene sequence: CDR1 MNHEY, CDR2 SVGAGI. The CDR3 spans 14 residues. With 0 bases removed from V and 6 bases from J, the gap between germline ends came to 12 bases.

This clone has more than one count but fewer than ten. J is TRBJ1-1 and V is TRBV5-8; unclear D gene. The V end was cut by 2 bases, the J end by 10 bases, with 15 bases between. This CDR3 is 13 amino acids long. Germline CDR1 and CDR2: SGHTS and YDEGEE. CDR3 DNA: TGTGCCAGCAGCTTCGTTTTGCGCGCCGGAGCTTTCTTT. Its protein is CASSFVLRAGAFF.

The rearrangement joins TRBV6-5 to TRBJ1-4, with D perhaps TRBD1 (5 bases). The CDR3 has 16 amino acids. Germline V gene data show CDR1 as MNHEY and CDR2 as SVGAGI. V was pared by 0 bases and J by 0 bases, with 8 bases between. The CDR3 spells CASSYSSRATNEKLFF. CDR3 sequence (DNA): TGTGCCAGCAGTTACTCGAGCAGGGCAACTAATGAAAAACTGTTTTTT.

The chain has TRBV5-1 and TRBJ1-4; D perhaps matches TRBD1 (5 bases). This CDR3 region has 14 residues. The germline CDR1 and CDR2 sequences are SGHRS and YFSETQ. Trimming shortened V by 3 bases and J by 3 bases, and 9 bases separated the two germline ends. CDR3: CASSYQGSNEKLFF. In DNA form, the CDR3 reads TGCGCCAGCAGCTATCAGGGTTCTAATGAAAAACTGTTTTTT. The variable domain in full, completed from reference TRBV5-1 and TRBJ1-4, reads KAGVTQTPRYLIKTRGQQVTLSCSPISGHRSVSWYQQTPGQGLQFLFEYFSETQRNKGNFPGRFSGRQFSNSRSEMNVSTLELGDSALYLCASSYQGSNEKLFFGSGTQLSVL.

CDR3 sequence reads: CASSQGQGGQPQHF. The CDR3, as DNA: TGTGCCAGCAGCCAAGGACAGGGCGGGCAGCCCCAGCATTTT. The V and J genes are TRBV3-1 (or the pseudogene TRBV3-2) and TRBJ1-5; 7 bases align to TRBD1. The CDR3 runs to 14 residues. V shed 1 base, J shed 7 bases, and the junction held 4 bases outside the gene matches. Germline CDR1 LGHDT, CDR2 YNNKEL (reference sequence).

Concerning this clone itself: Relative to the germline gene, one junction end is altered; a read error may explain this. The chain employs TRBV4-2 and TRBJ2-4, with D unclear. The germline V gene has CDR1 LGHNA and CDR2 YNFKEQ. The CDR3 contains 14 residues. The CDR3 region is CASSQGPVKNIQYF. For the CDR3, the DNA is TGTGCCAGCAGTCAAGGTCCAGTCAAAAACATTCAGTACTTC.

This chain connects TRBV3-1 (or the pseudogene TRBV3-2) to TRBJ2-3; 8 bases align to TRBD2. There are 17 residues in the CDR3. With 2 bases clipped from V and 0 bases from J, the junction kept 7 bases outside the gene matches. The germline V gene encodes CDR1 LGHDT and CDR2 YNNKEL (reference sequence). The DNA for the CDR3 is TGTGCCAGCAGCCAAATGGCCGCGGGGGGCAGCACAGATACGCAGTATTTT. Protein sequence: CASSQMAAGGSTDTQYF.

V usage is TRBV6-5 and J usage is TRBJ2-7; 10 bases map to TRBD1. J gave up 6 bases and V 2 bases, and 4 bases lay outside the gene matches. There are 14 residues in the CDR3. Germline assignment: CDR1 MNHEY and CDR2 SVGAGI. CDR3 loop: CASSYLTGGFEQYF. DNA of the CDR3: TGTGCCAGCAGTTACCTGACAGGGGGCTTCGAGCAGTACTTC.

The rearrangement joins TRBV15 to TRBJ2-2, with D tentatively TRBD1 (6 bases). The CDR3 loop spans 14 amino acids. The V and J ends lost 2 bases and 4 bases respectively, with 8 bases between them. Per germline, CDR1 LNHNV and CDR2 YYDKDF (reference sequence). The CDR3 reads CATSRQQGTGELFF. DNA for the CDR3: TGTGCCACCAGCAGACAACAGGGCACCGGGGAGCTGTTTTTT.

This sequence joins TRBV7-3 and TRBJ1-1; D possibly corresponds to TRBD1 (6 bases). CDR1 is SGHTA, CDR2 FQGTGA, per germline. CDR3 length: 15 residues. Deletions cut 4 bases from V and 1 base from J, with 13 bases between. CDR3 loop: CASSSSGAPNTEAFF. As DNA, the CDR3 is TGTGCCAGCAGCTCCTCAGGGGCCCCGAACACTGAAGCTTTCTTT.

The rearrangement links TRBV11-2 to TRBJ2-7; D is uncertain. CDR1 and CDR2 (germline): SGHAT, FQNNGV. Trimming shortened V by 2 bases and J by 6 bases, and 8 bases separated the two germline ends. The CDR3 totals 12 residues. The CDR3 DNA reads TGTGCCAGCAGCTTATATATCAGCGAGCAGTACTTC. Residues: CASSLYISEQYF.

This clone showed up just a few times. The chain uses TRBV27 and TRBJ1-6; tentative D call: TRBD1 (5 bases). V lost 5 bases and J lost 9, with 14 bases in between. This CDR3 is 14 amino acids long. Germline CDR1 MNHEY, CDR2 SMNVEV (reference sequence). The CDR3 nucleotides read TGTGCCAGCAGTCTAGACAGAAGGGGTTCACCCCTCCACTTT. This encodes CASSLDRRGSPLHF.

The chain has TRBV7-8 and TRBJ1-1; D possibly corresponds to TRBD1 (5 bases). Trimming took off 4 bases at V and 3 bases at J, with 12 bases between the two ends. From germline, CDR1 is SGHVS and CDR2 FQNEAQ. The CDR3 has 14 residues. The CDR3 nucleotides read TGTGCCAGCAGCTACACCTGGGGCGACACTGAAGCTTTCTTT. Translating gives CASSYTWGDTEAFF.

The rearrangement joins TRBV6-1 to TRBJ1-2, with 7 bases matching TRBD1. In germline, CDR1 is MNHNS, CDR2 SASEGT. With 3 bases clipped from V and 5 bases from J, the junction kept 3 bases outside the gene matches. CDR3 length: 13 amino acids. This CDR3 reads CASSDNRGYGYTF. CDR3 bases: TGTGCCAGCAGTGACAACAGGGGTTATGGCTACACCTTC.

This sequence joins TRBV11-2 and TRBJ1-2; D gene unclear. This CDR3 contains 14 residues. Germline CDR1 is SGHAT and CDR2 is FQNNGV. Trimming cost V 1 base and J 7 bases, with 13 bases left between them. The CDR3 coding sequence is TGTGCCAGCAGCTTAGGCGTCTCGGTGCTTGGCTACACCTTC. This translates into CASSLGVSVLGYTF.

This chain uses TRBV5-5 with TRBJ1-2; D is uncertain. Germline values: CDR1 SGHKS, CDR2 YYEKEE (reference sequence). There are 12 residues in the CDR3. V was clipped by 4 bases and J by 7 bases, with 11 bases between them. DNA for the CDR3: TGTGCCAGCAGCCCCAATCAGGTTGGCTACACCTTC. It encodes CASSPNQVGYTF.

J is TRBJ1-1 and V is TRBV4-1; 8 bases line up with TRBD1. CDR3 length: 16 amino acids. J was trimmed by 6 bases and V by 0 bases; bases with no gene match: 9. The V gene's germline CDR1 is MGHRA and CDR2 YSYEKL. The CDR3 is CASSQETTGVVSEAFF. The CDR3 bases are TGCGCCAGCAGCCAAGAGACGACAGGGGTGGTATCTGAAGCTTTCTTT.

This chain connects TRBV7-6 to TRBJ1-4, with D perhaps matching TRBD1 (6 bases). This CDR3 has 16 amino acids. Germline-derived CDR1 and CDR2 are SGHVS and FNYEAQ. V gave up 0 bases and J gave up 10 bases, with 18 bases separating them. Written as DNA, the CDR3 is TGTGCCAGCAGCTTAGCGGGGGACACGACGTACGGAAAACTGTTTTTT. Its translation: CASSLAGDTTYGKLFF.

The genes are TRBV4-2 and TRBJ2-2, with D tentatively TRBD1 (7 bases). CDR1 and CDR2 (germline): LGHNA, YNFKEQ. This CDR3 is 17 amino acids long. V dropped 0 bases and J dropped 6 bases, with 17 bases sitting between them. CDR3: CASSQEGGWGAAGELFF. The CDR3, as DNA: TGTGCCAGCAGCCAAGAAGGGGGCTGGGGGGCGGCCGGGGAGCTGTTTTTT.

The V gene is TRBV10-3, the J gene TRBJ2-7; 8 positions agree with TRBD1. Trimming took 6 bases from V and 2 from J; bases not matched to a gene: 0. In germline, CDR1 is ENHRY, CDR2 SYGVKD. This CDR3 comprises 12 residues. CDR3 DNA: TGTGCCATCAGGGGACAGGCCTACGAGCAGTACTTC. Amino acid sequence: CAIRGQAYEQYF.

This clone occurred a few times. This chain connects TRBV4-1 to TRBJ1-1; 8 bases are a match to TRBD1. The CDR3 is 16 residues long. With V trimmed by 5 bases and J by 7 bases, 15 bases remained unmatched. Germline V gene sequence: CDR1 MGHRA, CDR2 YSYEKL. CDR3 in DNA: TGCGCCAGCAGCACCGGTGGCAGGGGGCCCGAGTATGAAGCTTTCTTT. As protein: CASSTGGRGPEYEAFF.

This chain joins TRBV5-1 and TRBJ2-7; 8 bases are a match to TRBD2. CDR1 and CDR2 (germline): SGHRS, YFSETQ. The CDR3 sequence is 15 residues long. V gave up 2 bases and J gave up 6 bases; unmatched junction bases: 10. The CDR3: CASSLTGGLEGEQYF. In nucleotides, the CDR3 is TGCGCCAGCAGCTTAACTGGGGGACTAGAGGGCGAGCAGTACTTC. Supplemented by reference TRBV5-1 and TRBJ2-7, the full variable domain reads KAGVTQTPRYLIKTRGQQVTLSCSPISGHRSVSWYQQTPGQGLQFLFEYFSETQRNKGNFPGRFSGRQFSNSRSEMNVSTLELGDSALYLCASSLTGGLEGEQYFGPGTRLTVT.

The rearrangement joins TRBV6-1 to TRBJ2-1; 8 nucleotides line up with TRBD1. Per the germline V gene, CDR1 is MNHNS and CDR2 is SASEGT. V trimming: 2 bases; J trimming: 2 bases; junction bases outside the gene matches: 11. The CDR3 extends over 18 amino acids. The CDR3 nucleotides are TGTGCCAGCAGTGAAAGGGGGGCCGGGACAGGACCCTACAATGAGCAGTTCTTC. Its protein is CASSERGAGTGPYNEQFF.

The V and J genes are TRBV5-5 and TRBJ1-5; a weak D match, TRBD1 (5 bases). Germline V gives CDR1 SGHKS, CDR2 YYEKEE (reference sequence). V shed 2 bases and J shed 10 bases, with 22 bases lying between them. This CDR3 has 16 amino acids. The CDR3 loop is CASSFKHGGVSGPQHF. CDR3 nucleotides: TGTGCCAGCAGCTTTAAACATGGGGGGGTATCTGGTCCCCAGCATTTT.